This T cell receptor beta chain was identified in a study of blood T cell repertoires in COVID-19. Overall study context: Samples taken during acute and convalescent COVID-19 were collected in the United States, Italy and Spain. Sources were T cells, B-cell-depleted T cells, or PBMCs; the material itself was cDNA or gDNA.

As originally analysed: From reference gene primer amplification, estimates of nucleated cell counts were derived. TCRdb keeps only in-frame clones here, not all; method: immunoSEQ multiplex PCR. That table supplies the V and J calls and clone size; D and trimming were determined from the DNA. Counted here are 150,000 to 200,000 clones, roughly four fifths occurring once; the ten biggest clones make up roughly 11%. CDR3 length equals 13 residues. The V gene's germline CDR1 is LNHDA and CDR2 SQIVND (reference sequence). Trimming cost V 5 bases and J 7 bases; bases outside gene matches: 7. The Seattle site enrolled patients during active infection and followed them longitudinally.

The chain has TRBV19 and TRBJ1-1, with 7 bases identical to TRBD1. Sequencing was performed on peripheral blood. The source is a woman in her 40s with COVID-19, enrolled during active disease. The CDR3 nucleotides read TGTGCCAGTAGTCTATCCAACAGGGGTGAAGCTTTCTTT. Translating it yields CASSLSNRGEAFF. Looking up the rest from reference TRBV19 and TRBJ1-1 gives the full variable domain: DGGITQSPKYLFRKEGQNVTLSCEQNLNHDAMYWYRQDPGQGLRLIYYSQIVNDFQKGDIAEGYSVSREKKESFPLTVTSAQKNPTAFYLCASSLSNRGEAFFGQGTRLTVV.